This entry lists 27 T cell receptor beta chains sequenced from one sample in a study of cytomegalovirus exposure and HLA in healthy donors. In the PCR, 60 Vbeta and 13 Jbeta primers were used. TCRdb keeps only in-frame clones here, not all; method: immunoSEQ multiplex PCR. The sample comprises approximately 130,000 clones, about 81% of which are singletons, and more than 1.5% rests with the top ten. The sequencing sample was made of PBMCs. The receptors derive from a man between 40 and 49 years old in good health and CMV-seronegative.

The chain links TRBV27 to TRBJ1-2; possible D gene TRBD1, 6 bases. Germline assignment: CDR1 MNHEY and CDR2 SMNVEV (reference sequence). The CDR3 is made up of 17 amino acids. V was clipped by 2 bases and J by 2 bases, with 18 bases between them. The CDR3 region is CASSLLQGGGLNYGYTF. The DNA for the CDR3 is TGTGCCAGCAGTTTACTGCAGGGAGGGGGACTGAACTATGGCTACACCTTC.

The J gene is TRBJ1-5, the V gene TRBV11-2; perhaps TRBD1 as D (6 bases). CDR1 and CDR2 (germline): SGHAT, FQNNGV. This CDR3 is built from 15 residues. Between the trimmed V and J ends, which lost 0 bases and 1 base, there was a span of 7 bases. In nucleotides, the CDR3 is TGTGCCAGCAGCTTAGACAGGGGCAGCAATCAGCCCCAGCATTTT. Translation: CASSLDRGSNQPQHF.

This clone was counted a few times. The V call is TRBV5-4, the J call TRBJ1-2; weak D call: TRBD1 (6 bases). The CDR3 contains 14 residues. V lost 0 bases to trimming and J lost 11 bases, with 17 bases between them. Germline CDR1 is SGHNT and CDR2 is YYREEE (reference sequence). The CDR3 nucleotides are TGTGCCAGCAGCTTGGAGACAGGTTGGCGGTGGTACACCTTC. Protein product: CASSLETGWRWYTF.

This clone was counted between two and nine times. The chain uses TRBV9 and TRBJ1-5, with D possibly being TRBD1 (5 bases). Looked up from germline, CDR1 is SGDLS and CDR2 is YYNGEE. The ends were cut back, 0 bases at V and 0 bases at J, with 7 bases in the middle. CDR3 length: 15 residues. Here the CDR3 DNA reads TGTGCCAGCAGCGTAGGACAGAGTAGCAATCAGCCCCAGCATTTT. Translated, it gives CASSVGQSSNQPQHF.

The chain links TRBV2 to TRBJ2-4, with TRBD1 matching 7 bases. The V gene end was trimmed by 2 bases and the J gene end by 1 base; junction bases not matched to a gene: 5. The germline gives CDR1 SNHLY, CDR2 FYNNEI. The CDR3 is 16 amino acids. The CDR3 nucleotides read TGTGCCAGCAGTGAACAGGGGGTGGCTGCCAAAAACATTCAGTACTTC. Protein product: CASSEQGVAAKNIQYF.

The rearrangement uses TRBV28 and TRBJ1-2, with D possibly matching TRBD1 (6 bases). This CDR3 spans 13 amino acids. Germline loops: CDR1 MDHEN, CDR2 SYDVKM. V lost 6 bases to trimming and J lost 2 bases, with 10 bases between them. This chain's CDR3 is CASSWGGNYGYTF. The CDR3 DNA reads TGTGCCAGCAGCTGGGGGGGCAACTATGGCTACACCTTC.

This clone showed up just a few times. The chain carries TRBV7-9 and TRBJ1-4, with a weak D call TRBD1 (5 bases). CDR1 is SEHNR, CDR2 FQNEAQ, per germline (reference sequence). The V gene lost 5 bases and the J gene lost 3 bases, with 10 bases spanning the gap. This CDR3 is 14 amino acids long. This CDR3 reads CASSRAGPNEKLFF. CDR3 nucleotides: TGTGCCAGCAGCCGGGCAGGGCCTAATGAAAAACTGTTTTTT.

Concerning this clone: The junction and the germline gene differ at one end; a read error may be behind it. The chain carries TRBV7-9 and TRBJ2-5; 7 nucleotides agree with TRBD2. The CDR3 length is 13 residues. Germline-derived CDR1 and CDR2 are SEHNR and FQNEAQ (reference sequence). The CDR3 is CASSRGGVEAQYF. The CDR3 nucleotides read TGTGCCAGCAGTAGGGGAGGGGTAGAGGCCCAGTACTTC.

This sequence joins TRBV28 and TRBJ1-5, with D perhaps matching TRBD1 (5 bases). Per germline, CDR1 MDHEN and CDR2 SYDVKM. The length of the CDR3 is 13 residues. Trimming removed 9 bases from V and 0 bases from J, with 9 bases in between. The DNA for the CDR3 is TGTGCCAGTAGGACACATAGCAATCAGCCCCAGCATTTT. It codes for CASRTHSNQPQHF.

This clone was counted only a few times. The gene calls are TRBV18 and TRBJ1-4, with 8 bases that match TRBD1. V lost 6 bases to trimming and J lost 0 bases; unmatched junction nucleotides: 6. The CDR3 length is 16 residues. The germline CDR1 and CDR2 sequences are KGHSH and LQKENI. CDR3 region: CASSHGQGTTNEKLFF. The DNA of the CDR3 is TGTGCCAGCTCCCATGGACAGGGAACAACTAATGAAAAACTGTTTTTT.

The genes are TRBV18 and TRBJ1-5, with 9 bases lining up with TRBD1. Germline V gene sequence: CDR1 KGHSH, CDR2 LQKENI. This CDR3 contains 16 residues. Trimming removed 5 bases from V and 7 bases from J; junction bases left unmatched: 12. CDR3 sequence reads: CASSTDRGQAGQPQHF. DNA of the CDR3: TGTGCCAGCTCAACGGACAGGGGACAAGCGGGACAGCCCCAGCATTTT.

This sequence joins TRBV7-3 and TRBJ2-2; D may be TRBD2 (5 bases). The CDR3 extends over 13 amino acids. Between the trimmed V and J ends, which lost 1 base and 8 bases, there was a span of 8 bases. Per the germline V gene, CDR1 is SGHTA and CDR2 is FQGTGA. Here the CDR3 reads CASSLREGGELFF. CDR3 bases: TGTGCCAGCAGCTTAAGAGAGGGAGGGGAGCTGTTTTTT.

The chain recombines TRBV2 with TRBJ1-3; no firm D call. Trimming pared 9 bases from V and 4 bases from J, leaving 10 bases between. CDR3 length equals 12 residues. Germline V gene data show CDR1 as SNHLY and CDR2 as FYNNEI. As DNA, the CDR3 is TGTGCCAGAGCTCTCAGGGGAAACACCATATATTTT. Its translation is CARALRGNTIYF.

The chain recombines TRBV5-1 with TRBJ1-1, with a weak D call TRBD1 (5 bases). The germline gives CDR1 SGHRS, CDR2 YFSETQ. This CDR3 is built from 12 residues. The V end was cut by 7 bases, the J end by 2 bases, with 9 bases between. The CDR3 DNA reads TGCGCCAGCTCGACAGAAAACACTGAAGCTTTCTTT. Protein product: CASSTENTEAFF.

The chain employs TRBV28 and TRBJ1-5, with 9 bases that match TRBD1. This CDR3 has 15 amino acids. CDR1 and CDR2 (germline): MDHEN, SYDVKM. The trim removed 6 bases at V and 6 bases at J, leaving 9 bases unmatched. The CDR3, as DNA: TGTGCCAGCAGGGCCGGGACAGGGAATGGTCAGCCCCAGCATTTT. It specifies CASRAGTGNGQPQHF. Complete variable domain (other parts from reference TRBV28 and TRBJ1-5): DVKVTQSSRYLVKRTGEKVFLECVQDMDHENMFWYRQDPGLGLRLIYFSYDVKMKEKGDIPEGYSVSREKKERFSLILESASTNQTSMYLCASRAGTGNGQPQHFGDGTRLSIL.

This clone was detected a few times. The V call is TRBV7-6, the J call TRBJ2-3, with 10 bases aligning to TRBD2. CDR3 length: 19 amino acids. After removal of 5 bases from V and 2 bases from J, the junction contained 16 bases not matched to a gene. Per germline, CDR1 SGHVS and CDR2 FNYEAQ. The CDR3 loop reads CASSPQTSGELDLTDTQYF. DNA for the CDR3: TGTGCCAGCAGCCCCCAAACTAGCGGGGAGCTCGACCTCACAGATACGCAGTATTTT.

This chain uses TRBV5-4 with TRBJ2-1; 11 bases line up with TRBD2. After removal of 6 bases from V and 2 bases from J, the junction contained 16 bases not matched to a gene. Germline V gene sequence: CDR1 SGHNT, CDR2 YYREEE (reference sequence). This CDR3 has 19 amino acids. The CDR3 DNA is TGTGCCAGCACCCTAGGGCTCCTTAGCGGGGGGGCCGCCTACAATGAGCAGTTCTTC. Its protein is CASTLGLLSGGAAYNEQFF. Filled out from reference TRBV5-4 and TRBJ2-1, the complete variable domain reads ETGVTQSPTHLIKTRGQQVTLRCSSQSGHNTVSWYQQALGQGPQFIFQYYREEENGRGNFPPRFSGLQFPNYSSELNVNALELDDSALYLCASTLGLLSGGAAYNEQFFGPGTRLTVL.

The rearrangement links TRBV19 to TRBJ1-5; 7 bases match TRBD1. The germline V gene has CDR1 LNHDA and CDR2 SQIVND (reference sequence). The junction had 8 bases not matched to a gene; V was cut back by 6 bases and J by 6 bases. This CDR3 comprises 14 residues. As DNA, the CDR3 is TGTGCCAGTAGCCACAGGGGTTGGGGTCAGCCCCAGCATTTT. Translating gives CASSHRGWGQPQHF.

This clone has more than one count but fewer than ten. The CDR3 is CASSQEGLAGVEANEQFF. The CDR3 DNA sequence: TGCGCCAGCAGCCAAGAGGGTCTAGCGGGAGTTGAAGCCAATGAGCAGTTCTTC. This chain joins TRBV4-3 and TRBJ2-1, with TRBD2 matching over 10 bases. Germline V gene data show CDR1 as LGHNA and CDR2 as YSLEER. This CDR3 is built from 18 residues. J was trimmed by 6 bases and V by 0 bases; bases with no gene match: 11.

The V and J genes are TRBV12-5 and TRBJ2-5; no clear D gene. TRBJ2-7 explains the end of the DNA better; the J call may be wrong. This CDR3 has 14 residues. CDR1 is LGHNT and CDR2 is FRNRAP in the germline V gene. The CDR3 region has the DNA TGTGCTAGTGGTTTGGGCAGGAATCCCTACGAGCAGTACTTC. Amino acids: CASGLGRNPYEQYF.

This clone has more than one count but fewer than ten. This chain joins TRBV7-3 and TRBJ2-7, with 9 bases that match TRBD2. Trimming at V came to 4 bases and at J to 4 bases, leaving 8 bases not matched to a gene. The germline gives CDR1 SGHTA, CDR2 FQGTGA. The CDR3 is 15 amino acids. The CDR3 reads CASSSLPGLAYEQYF. For the CDR3, the DNA is TGTGCCAGCAGCTCCCTCCCGGGACTAGCTTACGAGCAGTACTTC.

This clone was seen a single time. This rearrangement joins TRBV5-4 to TRBJ1-1, with unresolved D. The CDR3 covers 13 residues. Trimming took 4 bases from V and 2 from J, leaving 9 bases between them. Germline-derived CDR1 and CDR2 are SGHNT and YYREEE (reference sequence). The DNA of the CDR3 is TGTGCCAGCAGCGCGGACTTTAACACTGAAGCTTTCTTT. Its translation is CASSADFNTEAFF. The complete variable domain, with remaining parts taken from reference TRBV5-4 and TRBJ1-1, reads ETGVTQSPTHLIKTRGQQVTLRCSSQSGHNTVSWYQQALGQGPQFIFQYYREEENGRGNFPPRFSGLQFPNYSSELNVNALELDDSALYLCASSADFNTEAFFGQGTRLTVV.

This clone was picked up one time. The chain recombines TRBV7-2 with TRBJ2-7; D is ambiguous. Between the trimmed V and J ends, which lost 2 bases and 1 base, there was a span of 9 bases. The CDR3 covers 14 residues. Germline V CDR1 and CDR2: SGHTA, FQGNSA. CDR3 bases: TGTGCCAGCAGCTTATATGTCTCTTCCTACGAGCAGTACTTC. Protein: CASSLYVSSYEQYF.

This chain links TRBV9 with TRBJ2-6; unclear D gene. The CDR3 extends over 15 amino acids. Trimming removed 0 bases from V and 2 bases from J, with 6 bases in between. CDR1 and CDR2 (germline): SGDLS, YYNGEE. The CDR3 DNA sequence: TGTGCCAGCAGCGTAGGTGGCACTGGGGCCAACGTCCTGACTTTC. Amino acid sequence: CASSVGGTGANVLTF.

A few counts support this clone. The chain combines TRBV27 with TRBJ1-4; D call uncertain. The V and J ends lost 2 bases and 3 bases respectively, with 10 bases between them. The CDR3 extends over 15 amino acids. Germline V gives CDR1 MNHEY, CDR2 SMNVEV (reference sequence). CDR3 residues: CASSLGEPANEKLFF. The CDR3 coding sequence is TGTGCCAGCAGTTTAGGAGAGCCGGCTAATGAAAAACTGTTTTTT.

The chain recombines TRBV28 with TRBJ1-2; D perhaps matches TRBD1 (6 bases). The germline gives CDR1 MDHEN, CDR2 SYDVKM. The CDR3 length is 13 residues. The V and J ends lost 6 bases and 6 bases respectively, with 14 bases between them. This CDR3 is CASSGGGLNGYTF. For the CDR3, the DNA is TGTGCCAGCAGCGGGGGGGGGCTGAATGGCTACACCTTC.

This clone came up once. The gene calls are TRBV2 and TRBJ1-2; 7 nucleotides align to TRBD1. The germline CDR1 and CDR2 sequences are SNHLY and FYNNEI. Trimming cost V 5 bases and J 1 base; bases outside gene matches: 7. The CDR3 consists of 15 residues. CDR3 DNA sequence: TGTGCCAGCAGTATCGAGGGGGCGAGTAACTATGGCTACACCTTC. Protein: CASSIEGASNYGYTF.